What follows are 6 T cell receptor beta chains derived from one specimen sequenced in a study of monozygotic twins with inflammatory bowel disease. TCRdb processed the 5' RACE reads again and assigns one entry to each CDR3 protein, with no DNA. The ten top clones account for around 2.6%, within a sample of more than 300,000 distinct CDR3 sequences. The specimen was blood. The origin of the receptors is a human donor with ulcerative colitis or Crohn's disease, or a healthy co-twin of an affected twin (not recorded which).

The rearrangement links TRBV20-1 to TRBJ2-7. Germline lookup yields CDR1 DFQATT and CDR2 SNEGSKA (reference sequence). This CDR3 comprises 14 residues. CDR3 amino acids: CSAPSRRGFSEQYF.

CDR3 in amino acids: CASSLEGPGGYYGYTF. The V and J genes are TRBV5-4 and TRBJ1-2; no DNA is available, so the TRBD1 call from TCRdb remains unchecked. The CDR3 length is 16 residues. Germline-derived CDR1 and CDR2 are SGHNT and YYREEE (reference sequence).

The chain uses TRBV28 and TRBJ2-7; TCRdb's D call, TRBD1, is unchecked because there is no DNA. The CDR3 extends over 16 amino acids. Germline V gene data show CDR1 as MDHEN and CDR2 as SYDVKM. The chain's CDR3 is CASSRGGTGAFYEQYF.

The chain joins TRBV14 to TRBJ2-1; the TCRdb D gene call, TRBD1, has no DNA to confirm it. CDR1 is SGHDN, CDR2 FVKESK, per germline. CDR3 length equals 16 residues. The CDR3 sequence is CASSPGAMGTYNEQFF.

The chain has TRBV6-2 or TRBV6-3 and TRBJ2-1. Germline V CDR1 and CDR2: MNHEY, SVGEGT. This CDR3 is 16 amino acids long. This CDR3 reads CASSYAYRSSYNEQFF.

This sequence joins TRBV3-1 and TRBJ2-5; TCRdb picks TRBD2, but there is no DNA to check that call. The CDR3 sequence is 14 residues long. The germline V gene has CDR1 LGHDT and CDR2 YNNKEL (reference sequence). CDR3 residues: CASSSHSGGETQYF.